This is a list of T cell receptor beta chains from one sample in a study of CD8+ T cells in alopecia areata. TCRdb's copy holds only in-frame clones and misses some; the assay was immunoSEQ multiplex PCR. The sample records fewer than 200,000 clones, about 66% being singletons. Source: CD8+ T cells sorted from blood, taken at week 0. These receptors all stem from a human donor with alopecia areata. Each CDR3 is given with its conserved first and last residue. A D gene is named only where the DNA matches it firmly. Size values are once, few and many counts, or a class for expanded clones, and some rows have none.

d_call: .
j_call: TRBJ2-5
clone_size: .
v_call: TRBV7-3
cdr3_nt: TGTGCCAGCAGCTTAACGGGGGGCCAAGAGACCCAGTACTTC
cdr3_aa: CASSLTGGQETQYF

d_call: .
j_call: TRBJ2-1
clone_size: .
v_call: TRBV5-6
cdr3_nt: TGTGCCAGCAGCTGGGGACCCGTCGAGCAGTTCTTC
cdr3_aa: CASSWGPVEQFF

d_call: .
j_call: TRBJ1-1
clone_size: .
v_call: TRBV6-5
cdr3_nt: TGTGCCAGCAGTCAGGGAGACAGAAGTAAAGCTTTCTTT
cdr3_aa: CASSQGDRSKAFF

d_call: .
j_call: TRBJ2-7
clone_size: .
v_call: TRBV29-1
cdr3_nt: TGCAGCGAGTTTCGCCAGGGCTTATTCTACGAGCAGTACTTC
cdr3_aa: CSEFRQGLFYEQYF

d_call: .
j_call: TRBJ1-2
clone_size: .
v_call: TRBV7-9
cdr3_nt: TGTGCCAGCAGCTTAGGGACGGCATACTATGGCTACACCTTC
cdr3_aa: CASSLGTAYYGYTF

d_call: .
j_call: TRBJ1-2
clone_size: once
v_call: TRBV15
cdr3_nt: TGTGCCACCAGCAGCGGGACGGGTGACTACACCTTC
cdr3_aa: CATSSGTGDYTF

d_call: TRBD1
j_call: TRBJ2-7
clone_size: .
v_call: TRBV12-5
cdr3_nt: TGTGCTAGTGGTTTGGTAGGGGGCAGCTCCTACGAGCAGTACTTC
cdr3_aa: CASGLVGGSSYEQYF

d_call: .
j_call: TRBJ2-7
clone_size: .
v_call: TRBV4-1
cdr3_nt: TGCGCCAGCAGCCTGAAAAACCTAGGTCCGTACGAGCAGTACTTC
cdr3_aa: CASSLKNLGPYEQYF

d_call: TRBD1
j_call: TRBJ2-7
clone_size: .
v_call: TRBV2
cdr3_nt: TGTGCCAGCAGTGAATGGGGGACAGGGGGCGAGCAGTACTTC
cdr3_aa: CASSEWGTGGEQYF

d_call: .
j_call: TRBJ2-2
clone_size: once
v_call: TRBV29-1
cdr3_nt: TGCAGCGTTGAAGATCCATGGGACTCGCGCAGCGGGGAGCTGTTTTTT
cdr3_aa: CSVEDPWDSRSGELFF

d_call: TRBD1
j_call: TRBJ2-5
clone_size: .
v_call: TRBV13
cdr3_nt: TGTGCCAGCAGCTTAGGGACAGGGGGAATCCAAGAGACCCAGTACTTC
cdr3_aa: CASSLGTGGIQETQYF

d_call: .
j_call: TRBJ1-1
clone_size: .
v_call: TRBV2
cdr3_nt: TGTGCCAGCGTTGTGGACGAAGCTTTCTTT
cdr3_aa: CASVVDEAFF

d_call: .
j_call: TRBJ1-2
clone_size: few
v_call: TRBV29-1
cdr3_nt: TGCAGCGTTGAACAGGATTATGGCTACACCTTC
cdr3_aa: CSVEQDYGYTF

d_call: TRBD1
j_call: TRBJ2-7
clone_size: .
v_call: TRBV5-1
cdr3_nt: TGCGCCAGCAGCTTGGCCCCATTGGACAGGGTAGTAGCCTACGAGCAGTACTTC
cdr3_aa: CASSLAPLDRVVAYEQYF

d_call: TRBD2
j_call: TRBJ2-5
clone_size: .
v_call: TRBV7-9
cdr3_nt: TGTGCCAGCGGCCCGACTAGCGGGGCGGAGACCCAGTACTTC
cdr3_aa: CASGPTSGAETQYF

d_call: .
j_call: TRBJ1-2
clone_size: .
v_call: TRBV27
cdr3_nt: TGTGCCAGCAGTTTATATGGGGGAGGACTCTATGGCTACACCTTC
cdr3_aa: CASSLYGGGLYGYTF

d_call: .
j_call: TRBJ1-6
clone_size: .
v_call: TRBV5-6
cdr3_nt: TGTGCCAGCAGCATCAGCAATTCACCCCTCCACTTT
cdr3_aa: CASSISNSPLHF

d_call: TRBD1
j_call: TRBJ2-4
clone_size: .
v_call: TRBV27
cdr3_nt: TGTGCCAGCAGTTCATCGACAGGGGTGTACTTC
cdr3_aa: CASSSSTGVYF

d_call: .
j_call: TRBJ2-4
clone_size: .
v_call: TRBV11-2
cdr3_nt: TGTGCCAGCACCCCTACAGGGAGAGCCATCCTCGCCAAAAACATTCAGTACTTC
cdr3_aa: CASTPTGRAILAKNIQYF

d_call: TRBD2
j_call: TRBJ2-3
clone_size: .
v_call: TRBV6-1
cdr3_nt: TGTGCCAGCAGTGAAGCGCTTGGCGGGGGGGCCTCAGATACGCAGTATTTT
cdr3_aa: CASSEALGGGASDTQYF

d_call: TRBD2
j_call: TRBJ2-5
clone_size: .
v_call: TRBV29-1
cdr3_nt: TGCAGCGTTGGCGGGGGGGTAGAGACCCAGTACTTC
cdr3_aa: CSVGGGVETQYF

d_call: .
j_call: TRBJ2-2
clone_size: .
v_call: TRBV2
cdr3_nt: TGTGCCACCCTTAGTACCGGGGAGCTGTTTTTT
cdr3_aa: CATLSTGELFF

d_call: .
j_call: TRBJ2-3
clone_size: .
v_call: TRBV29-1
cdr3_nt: TGCAGCGTTGAGGGGGGCTACATGGGCACAGATACGCAGTATTTT
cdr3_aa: CSVEGGYMGTDTQYF

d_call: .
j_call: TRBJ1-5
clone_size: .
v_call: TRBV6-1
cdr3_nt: TGTGCCAGCAGTATTGAGGGTGCTTGGGATCAGCCCCAGCATTTT
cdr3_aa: CASSIEGAWDQPQHF

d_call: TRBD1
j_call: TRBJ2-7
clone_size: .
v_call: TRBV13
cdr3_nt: TGTGCCAGCAGCTGGGGACAGGCGAGCTCCTACGAGCAGTACTTC
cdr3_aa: CASSWGQASSYEQYF

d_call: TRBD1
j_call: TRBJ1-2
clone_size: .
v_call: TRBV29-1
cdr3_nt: TGCAGCGTTCCGTACAGGGGAGATGGCTACACCTTC
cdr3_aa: CSVPYRGDGYTF

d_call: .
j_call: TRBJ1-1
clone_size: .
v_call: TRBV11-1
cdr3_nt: TGTGCCAGCAGCTTAGCGGTTTTAGGGGAAGATGAAGCTTTCTTT
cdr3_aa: CASSLAVLGEDEAFF

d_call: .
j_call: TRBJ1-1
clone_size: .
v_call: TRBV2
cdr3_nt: TGTGCCAGCAGTGGGACAGACGAAGCTTTCTTT
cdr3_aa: CASSGTDEAFF

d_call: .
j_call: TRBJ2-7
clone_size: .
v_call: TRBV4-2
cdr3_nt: TGTGCCAGCAGCCAAGGGACACGTTCTCCCTACGAGCAGTACTTC
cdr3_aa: CASSQGTRSPYEQYF

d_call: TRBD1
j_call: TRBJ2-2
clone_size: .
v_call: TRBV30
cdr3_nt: TGTGCCTGGGGGGACAGGGAGGCCGGGGAGCTGTTTTTT
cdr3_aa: CAWGDREAGELFF

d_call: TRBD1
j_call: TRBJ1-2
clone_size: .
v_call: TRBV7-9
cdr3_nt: TGTGCCAGCAGCTCTCCGGGACAGGGCCATGGCTACACCTTC
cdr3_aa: CASSSPGQGHGYTF

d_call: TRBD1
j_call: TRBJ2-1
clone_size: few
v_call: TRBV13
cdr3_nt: TGTGCCAGCAGCCTGGGCAGGGGGCTCAATGAGCAGTTCTTC
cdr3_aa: CASSLGRGLNEQFF

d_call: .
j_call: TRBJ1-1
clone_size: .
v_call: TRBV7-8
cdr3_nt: TGTGCCAGCAGCCAGGACGGGAACACTGAAGCTTTCTTT
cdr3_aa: CASSQDGNTEAFF

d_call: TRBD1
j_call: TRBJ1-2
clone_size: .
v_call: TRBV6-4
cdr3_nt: TGTGCCAGCAGGGGACAGGGAGGCGGTGGCTACACCTTC
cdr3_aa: CASRGQGGGGYTF

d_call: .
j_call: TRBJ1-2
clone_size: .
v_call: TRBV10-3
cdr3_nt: TGTGCCATCAGTGAGGGCGATGGGGGCTATGGCTACACCTTC
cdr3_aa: CAISEGDGGYGYTF

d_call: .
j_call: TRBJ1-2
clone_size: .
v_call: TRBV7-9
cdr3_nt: TGTGCCAGCAGCGACCCACAGACAGACAACTATGGCTACACCTTC
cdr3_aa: CASSDPQTDNYGYTF

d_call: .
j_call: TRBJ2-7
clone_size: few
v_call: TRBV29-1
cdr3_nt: TGCAGCGTTACCCAACAGGGAGGCGAGCAGTACTTC
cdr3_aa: CSVTQQGGEQYF

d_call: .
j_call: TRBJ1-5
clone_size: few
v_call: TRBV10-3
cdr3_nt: TGTGCCATCAGTGAGCCGCAAACTGGTAGCAATCAGCCCCAGCATTTT
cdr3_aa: CAISEPQTGSNQPQHF

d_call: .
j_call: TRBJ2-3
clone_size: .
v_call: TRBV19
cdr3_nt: TGTGCCAGTAGTATGTTTGATGGCACAGATACGCAGTATTTT
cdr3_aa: CASSMFDGTDTQYF

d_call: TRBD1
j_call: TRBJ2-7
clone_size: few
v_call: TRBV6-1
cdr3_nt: TGTGCCAGCAGTGAAGGACAGGGTTACTCCTACGAGCAGTACTTC
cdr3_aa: CASSEGQGYSYEQYF

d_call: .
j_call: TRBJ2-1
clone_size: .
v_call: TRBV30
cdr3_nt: TGTGCCTGGAGTGGGGGGGCGGGATACAATGAGCAGTTCTTC
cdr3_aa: CAWSGGAGYNEQFF

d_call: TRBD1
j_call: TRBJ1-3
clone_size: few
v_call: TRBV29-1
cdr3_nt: TGCAGCGTTGGGACAGGCTCTGGAAACACCATATATTTT
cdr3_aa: CSVGTGSGNTIYF

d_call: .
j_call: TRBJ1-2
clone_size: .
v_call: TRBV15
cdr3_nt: TGTGCCACCAGCAGATTCCTGGGAGGGGCGCCTTGGGGCTACACCTTC
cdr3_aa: CATSRFLGGAPWGYTF

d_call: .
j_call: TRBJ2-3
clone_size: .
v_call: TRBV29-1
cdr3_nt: TGCAGCGGAGGCAGGATCGGTACGCAGTATTTT
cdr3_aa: CSGGRIGTQYF

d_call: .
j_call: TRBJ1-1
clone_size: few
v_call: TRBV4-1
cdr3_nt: TGCGCCAGCAGCCAACCTGGGATCGAGACTTTCTTT
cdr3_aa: CASSQPGIETFF

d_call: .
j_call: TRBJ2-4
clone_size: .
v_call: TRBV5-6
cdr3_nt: TGTGCCAGCAGCGGAGACTTAGCCAAAAACATTCAGTACTTC
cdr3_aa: CASSGDLAKNIQYF

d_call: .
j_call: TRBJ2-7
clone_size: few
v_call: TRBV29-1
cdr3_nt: TGCAGCGTTGAAGGCATCCCTGGGGCCACCTACGAGCAGTACTTC
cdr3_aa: CSVEGIPGATYEQYF

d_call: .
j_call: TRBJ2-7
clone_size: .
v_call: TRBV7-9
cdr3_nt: TGTGCCAGCAGCCACACCTACGAGCAGTACTTC
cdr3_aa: CASSHTYEQYF

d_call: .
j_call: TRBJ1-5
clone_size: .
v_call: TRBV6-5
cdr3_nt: TGTGCCAGCATGGGGCGGGGAGGCAATCAGCCCCAGCATTTT
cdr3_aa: CASMGRGGNQPQHF

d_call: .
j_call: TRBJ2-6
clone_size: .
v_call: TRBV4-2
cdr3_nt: TGTGCCAGCAGCCATAATGAGGGTGCGGGGGCCAACGTCCTGACTTTC
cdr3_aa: CASSHNEGAGANVLTF

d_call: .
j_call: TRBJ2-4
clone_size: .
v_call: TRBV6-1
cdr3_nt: TGTGCCAGCAGTGAAGAGGCGGCGGACCTAGCCAAAAACATTCAGTACTTC
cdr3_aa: CASSEEAADLAKNIQYF

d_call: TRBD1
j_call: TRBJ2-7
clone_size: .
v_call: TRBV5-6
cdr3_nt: TGTGCCAGCAGCTACGGGACAGGGTTTAACTACGAGCAGTACTTC
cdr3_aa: CASSYGTGFNYEQYF

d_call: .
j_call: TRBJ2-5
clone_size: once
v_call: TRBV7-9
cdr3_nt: TGTGCCAGCAGCTATCCAGGAACGGAGACCCAGTACTTC
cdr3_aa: CASSYPGTETQYF

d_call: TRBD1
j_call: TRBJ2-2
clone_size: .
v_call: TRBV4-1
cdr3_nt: TGCGCCAGCAGCTTTGGTTGGGACAGGGACACCGGGGAGCTGTTTTTT
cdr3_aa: CASSFGWDRDTGELFF

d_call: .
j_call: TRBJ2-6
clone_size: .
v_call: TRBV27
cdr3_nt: TGTGCCAGCAGTTTAGGGGGGACCGGGGCCAACGTCCTGACTTTC
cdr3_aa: CASSLGGTGANVLTF

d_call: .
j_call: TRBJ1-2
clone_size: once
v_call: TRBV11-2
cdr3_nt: TGTGCCAGCAGCTCATCCAGGGCAGTATCCTATGGCTACACCTTC
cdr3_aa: CASSSSRAVSYGYTF

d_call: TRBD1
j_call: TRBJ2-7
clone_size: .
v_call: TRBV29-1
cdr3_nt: TGCAGCGTTGAAGGACAGGGGGGCTCCTACGAGCAGTACTTC
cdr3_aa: CSVEGQGGSYEQYF

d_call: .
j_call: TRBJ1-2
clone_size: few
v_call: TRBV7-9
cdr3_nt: TGTGCCAGCAGCGGCCGCCGCACGGAATTCCTTGGCTACACCTTC
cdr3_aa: CASSGRRTEFLGYTF

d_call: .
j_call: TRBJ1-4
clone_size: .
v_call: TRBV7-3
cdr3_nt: TGTGCCAGCAGCTTACGGGGCGGGGATGAAAAACTGTTTTTT
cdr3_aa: CASSLRGGDEKLFF

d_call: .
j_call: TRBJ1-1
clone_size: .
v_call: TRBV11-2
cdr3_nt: TGTGCCAGCAGCCACAAGCAGTTCGCTGAAGCTTTCTTT
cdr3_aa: CASSHKQFAEAFF